This T cell receptor (beta chain) derives from a study of T cells in Graves' hyperthyroidism and ophthalmopathy. There are 15 residues in the CDR3. V shed 6 bases and J 2 bases; nucleotides not matched to a gene: 7. CDR1 and CDR2 (germline): DFQATT, SNEGSKA (reference sequence). Researchers took RNA transcripts and amplified the TCR beta CDR3 regions from them. When the TCR CDR3 underwent first-round RT-PCR, the HTBI primer set was used. TCRdb re-analysed the multiplex PCR reads in MiXCR, keeping a single row per CDR3 protein. Here the sample spans a few hundred thousand distinct CDR3 sequences, more than 45% being singletons.

This TCR was sampled from an adult woman with Graves' disease, either hyperthyroidism or ophthalmopathy (not recorded which). The sequencing sample was made of peripheral blood or thyroid tissue (not recorded which). The chain couples TRBV20-1 to TRBJ2-5; TRBD1 agrees at 12 bases. The CDR3 DNA reads as TGCAGTGCCCAGTTGGGACAGGGGGCTCAAGAGACCCAGTACTTC. It yields the protein CSAQLGQGAQETQYF.